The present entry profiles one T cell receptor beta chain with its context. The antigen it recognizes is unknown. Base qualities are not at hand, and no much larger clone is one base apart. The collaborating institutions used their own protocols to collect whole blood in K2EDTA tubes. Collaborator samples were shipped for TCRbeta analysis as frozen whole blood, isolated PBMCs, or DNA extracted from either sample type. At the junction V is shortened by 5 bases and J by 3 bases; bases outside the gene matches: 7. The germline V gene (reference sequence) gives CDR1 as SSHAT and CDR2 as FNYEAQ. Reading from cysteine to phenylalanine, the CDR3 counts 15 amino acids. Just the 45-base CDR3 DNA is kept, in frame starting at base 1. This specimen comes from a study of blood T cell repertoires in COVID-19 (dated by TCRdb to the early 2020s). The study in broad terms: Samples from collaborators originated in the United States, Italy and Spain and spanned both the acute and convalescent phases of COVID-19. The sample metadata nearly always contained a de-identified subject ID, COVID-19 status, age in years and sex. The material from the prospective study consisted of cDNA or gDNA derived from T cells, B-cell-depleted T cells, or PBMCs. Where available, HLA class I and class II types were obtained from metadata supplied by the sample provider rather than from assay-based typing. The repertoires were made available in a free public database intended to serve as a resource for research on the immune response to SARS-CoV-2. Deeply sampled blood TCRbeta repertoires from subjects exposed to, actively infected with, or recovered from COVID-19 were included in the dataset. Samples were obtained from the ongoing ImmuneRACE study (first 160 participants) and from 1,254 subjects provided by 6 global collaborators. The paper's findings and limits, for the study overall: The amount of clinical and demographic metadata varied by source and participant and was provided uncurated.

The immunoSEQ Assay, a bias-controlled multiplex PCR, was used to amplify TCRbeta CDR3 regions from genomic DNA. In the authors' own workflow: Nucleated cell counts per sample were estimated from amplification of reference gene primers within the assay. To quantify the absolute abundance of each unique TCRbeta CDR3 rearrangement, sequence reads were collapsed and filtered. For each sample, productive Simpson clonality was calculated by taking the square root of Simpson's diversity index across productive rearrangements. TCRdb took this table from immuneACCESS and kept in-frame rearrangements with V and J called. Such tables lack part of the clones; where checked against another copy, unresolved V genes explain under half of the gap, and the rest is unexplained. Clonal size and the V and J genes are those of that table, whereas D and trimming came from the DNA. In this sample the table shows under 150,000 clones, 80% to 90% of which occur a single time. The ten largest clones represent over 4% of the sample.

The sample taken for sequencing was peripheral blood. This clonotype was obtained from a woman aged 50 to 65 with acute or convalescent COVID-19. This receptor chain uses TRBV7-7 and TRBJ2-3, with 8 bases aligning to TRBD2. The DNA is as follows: TGTGCCAGCAGCCCGGGCGGCGGGGGGACAGATACGCAGTATTTT. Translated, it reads CASSPGGGGTDTQYF.